This T cell receptor (beta chain) appears in the sequencing data of a study of identical twins. CDR1 LGHNT and CDR2 FRNRAP come from the germline V gene. Trimming stripped 3 bases from V and 4 bases from J, with 22 bases between. This CDR3 has 19 residues. TCRdb independently ran MiXCR on the 5' RACE reads; one entry per CDR3 protein. Among 640,000 or so distinct CDR3 sequences listed, 6% to 6.5% were seen once. The rearrangement uses TRBV12-5 and TRBJ2-6; tentative D call: TRBD1 (6 bases). The source is a man younger than 35 in good health. The specimen sequenced was naive T cells sorted from blood. CDR3 in amino acids: CASGFSPGALGSGANVLTF. Here the CDR3 DNA reads TGTGCTAGTGGTTTCTCCCCAGGGGCGCTTGGGTCCGGGGCCAACGTCCTGACTTTC.